This TCR beta chain was documented in a study of cytotoxic CD8 clonotypes in ibrutinib-treated CLL. Study-wide background: Patients: about 11 relapsed/refractory, roughly 15 treatment-naive, 17 to 18 IGHV unmutated. Overall study findings and caveats: Measured clonality at baseline was greater than in age-matched healthy donors and tracked with circulating CD8+ T-cell counts.

Deep sequencing aimed at 1 in 200,000 to 1 in 1 million T cells' resolution. Sequencing was performed with immunoSEQ multiplex PCR; in TCRdb, only in-frame clones are kept and a portion is missing. The sample holds some 25,000 clones; about two thirds are singletons and the top ten take roughly 51%. For this clone: Its target is not known.

The V gene's germline CDR1 is MGHRA and CDR2 YSYEKL. This CDR3 has 17 residues. The germline V and J ends were trimmed by 3 bases and 6 bases, with 21 bases remaining between them. The specimen was PBMCs, collected at disease progression, from a patient treated with ibrutinib. The chain is built from TRBV4-1 and TRBJ2-4; D uncertain. This sequence was found in a human donor with chronic lymphocytic leukemia. DNA of the CDR3: TGCGCCAGCAGCCACCCGGTCCCCTACTCCGGCCTAAACATTCAGTACTTC. Its protein product is CASSHPVPYSGLNIQYF.